This T cell receptor (beta chain) is drawn from a study of pediatric ulcerative colitis. Broader study findings: Blood samples from two patients yielded substantially fewer templates and were excluded from blood-rectal overlap analysis. Clonal expansions reduced rectal repertoire diversity in acute severe colitis. Compared with controls, ulcerative colitis showed greater blood-rectum clone sharing.

Rectal tissue came from one to two pinch biopsies taken at colonoscopy. V lost 2 bases and J lost 6, with 13 bases in between. Germline V gene sequence: CDR1 SGHTA, CDR2 FQGTGA. The CDR3 extends over 14 amino acids. Samples were sequenced at Survey level, maximum 500,000 reads. The protocol was immunoSEQ multiplex PCR, while the TCRdb copy is restricted to in-frame clones and leaves out a portion. The data hold 40,000 to 60,000 clones, with around 79% observed a single time. About this clone: Its antigen is currently unknown.

This clonotype was obtained from a girl under 18 with moderate ulcerative colitis. The V call is TRBV7-3, the J call TRBJ1-2; D may be TRBD1 (6 bases). What was sequenced was gut tissue. The CDR3 loop reads CASSLAGVGHGYTF. The DNA of the CDR3 is TGTGCCAGCAGCTTAGCAGGGGTTGGCCATGGCTACACCTTC.